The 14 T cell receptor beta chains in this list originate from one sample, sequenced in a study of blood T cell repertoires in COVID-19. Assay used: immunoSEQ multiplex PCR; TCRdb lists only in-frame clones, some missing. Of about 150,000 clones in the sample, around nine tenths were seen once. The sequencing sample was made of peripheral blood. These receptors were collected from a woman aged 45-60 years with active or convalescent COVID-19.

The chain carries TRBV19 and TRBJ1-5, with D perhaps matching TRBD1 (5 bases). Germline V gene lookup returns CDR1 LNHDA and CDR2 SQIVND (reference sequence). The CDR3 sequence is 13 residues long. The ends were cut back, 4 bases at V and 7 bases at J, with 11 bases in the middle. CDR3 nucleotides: TGTGCCAGTAGTACAACAGGTGGCCAGCCCCAGCATTTT. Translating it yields CASSTTGGQPQHF.

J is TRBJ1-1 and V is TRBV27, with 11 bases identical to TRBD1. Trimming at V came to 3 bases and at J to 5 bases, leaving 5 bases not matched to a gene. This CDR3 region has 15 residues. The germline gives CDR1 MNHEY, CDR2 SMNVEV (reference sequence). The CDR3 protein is CASSFFRDRGTEAFF. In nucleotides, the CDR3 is TGTGCCAGCAGTTTCTTCAGGGACAGGGGGACTGAAGCTTTCTTT.

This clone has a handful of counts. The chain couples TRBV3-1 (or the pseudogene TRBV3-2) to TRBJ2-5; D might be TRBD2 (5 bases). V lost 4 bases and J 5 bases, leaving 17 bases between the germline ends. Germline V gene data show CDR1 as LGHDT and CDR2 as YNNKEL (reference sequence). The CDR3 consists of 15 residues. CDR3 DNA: TGTGCCAGCAGCCTACTACGGGGAGACAAGGAGACCCAGTACTTC. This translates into CASSLLRGDKETQYF.

The CDR3 sequence is CASSYSRGNTEAFF. CDR3 bases: TGTGCCAGCAGTTACTCGAGAGGTAACACTGAAGCTTTCTTT. This chain uses TRBV6-2 or TRBV6-3 with TRBJ1-1; D ambiguous. Germline CDR1 MNHEY, CDR2 SVGEGT. V shed 0 bases and J shed 2 bases, with 7 bases lying between them. This CDR3 has 14 residues.

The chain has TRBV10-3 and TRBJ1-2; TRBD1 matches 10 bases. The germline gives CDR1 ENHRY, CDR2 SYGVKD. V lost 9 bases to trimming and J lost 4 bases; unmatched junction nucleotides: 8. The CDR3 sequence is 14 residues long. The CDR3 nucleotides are TGTGCCATAACCGGGACAGGGGCCGCCTATGGCTACACCTTC. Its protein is CAITGTGAAYGYTF.

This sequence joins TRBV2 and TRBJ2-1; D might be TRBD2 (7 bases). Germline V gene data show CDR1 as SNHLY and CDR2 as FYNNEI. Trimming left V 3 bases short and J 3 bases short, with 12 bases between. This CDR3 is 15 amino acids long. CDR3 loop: CASSDAGADYNEQFF. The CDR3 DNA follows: TGTGCCAGCAGTGATGCGGGGGCCGACTACAATGAGCAGTTCTTC.

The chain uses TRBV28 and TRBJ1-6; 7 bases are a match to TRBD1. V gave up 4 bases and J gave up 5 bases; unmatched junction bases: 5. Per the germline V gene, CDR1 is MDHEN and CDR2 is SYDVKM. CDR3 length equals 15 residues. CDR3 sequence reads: CASSSPGQHNSPLHF. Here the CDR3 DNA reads TGTGCCAGCAGTTCCCCGGGACAGCATAATTCACCCCTCCACTTT.

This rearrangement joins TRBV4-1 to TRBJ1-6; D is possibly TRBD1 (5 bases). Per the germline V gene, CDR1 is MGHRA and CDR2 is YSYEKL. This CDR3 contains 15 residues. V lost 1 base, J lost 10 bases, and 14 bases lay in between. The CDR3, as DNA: TGCGCCAGCAGCCAAGTTCAGGGAACAGAATCACCCCTCCACTTT. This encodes CASSQVQGTESPLHF.

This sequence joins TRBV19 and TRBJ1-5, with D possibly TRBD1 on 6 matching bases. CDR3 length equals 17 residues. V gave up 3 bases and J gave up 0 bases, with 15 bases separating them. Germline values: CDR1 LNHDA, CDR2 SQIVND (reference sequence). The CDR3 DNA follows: TGTGCCAGTAGTATGGCCCAGGGGCTTAATAGCAATCAGCCCCAGCATTTT. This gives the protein CASSMAQGLNSNQPQHF.

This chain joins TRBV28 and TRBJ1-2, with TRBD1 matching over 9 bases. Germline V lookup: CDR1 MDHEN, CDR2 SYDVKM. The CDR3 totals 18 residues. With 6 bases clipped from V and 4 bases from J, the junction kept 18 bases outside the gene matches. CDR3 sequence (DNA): TGTGCCAGCAGCCAAAGAGGGGGGGGACAGGGAACCACCTATGGCTACACCTTC. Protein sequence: CASSQRGGGQGTTYGYTF.

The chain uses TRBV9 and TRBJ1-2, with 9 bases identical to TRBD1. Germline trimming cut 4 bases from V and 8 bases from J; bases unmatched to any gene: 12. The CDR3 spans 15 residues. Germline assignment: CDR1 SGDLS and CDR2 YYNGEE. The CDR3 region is CASSKEPGTGTGYTF. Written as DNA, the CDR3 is TGTGCCAGCAGCAAAGAACCCGGGACAGGGACCGGCTACACCTTC.

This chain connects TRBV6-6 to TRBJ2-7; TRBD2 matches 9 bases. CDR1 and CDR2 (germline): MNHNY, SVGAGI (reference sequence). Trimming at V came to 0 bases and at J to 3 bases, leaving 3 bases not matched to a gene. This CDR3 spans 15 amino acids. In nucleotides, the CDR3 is TGTGCCAGCAGTTACTCGGGTAGCGGGGGCTACGAGCAGTACTTC. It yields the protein CASSYSGSGGYEQYF.

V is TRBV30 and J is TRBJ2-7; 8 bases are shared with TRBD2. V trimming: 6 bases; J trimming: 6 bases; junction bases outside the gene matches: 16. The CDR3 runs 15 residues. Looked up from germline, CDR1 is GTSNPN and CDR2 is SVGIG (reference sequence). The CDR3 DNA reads TGTGCCTGCCACCCGACTACGGGGGGGCTTATCGAGCAGTACTTC. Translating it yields CACHPTTGGLIEQYF.

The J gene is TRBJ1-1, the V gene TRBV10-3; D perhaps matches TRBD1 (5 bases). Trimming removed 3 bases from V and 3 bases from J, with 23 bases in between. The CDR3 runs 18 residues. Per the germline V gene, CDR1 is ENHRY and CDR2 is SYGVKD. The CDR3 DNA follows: TGTGCCATCAGTGATAGGCAGGGAAAAAGTTTTCGGGACACTGAAGCTTTCTTT. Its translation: CAISDRQGKSFRDTEAFF.